The 6 T cell receptor beta chains reported below all come from one sample, sequenced in a study of cytomegalovirus exposure and HLA in healthy donors. Use of 60 Vbeta and 13 Jbeta primers characterized the PCR. Sequencing was performed with immunoSEQ multiplex PCR; in TCRdb, only in-frame clones are kept and a portion is missing. The sample consists of roughly 100,000 clones, 65% to 80% of them appearing once. What was sequenced was PBMCs. These receptors came from a man aged 45 to 65 in good health and CMV-seronegative.

The chain has TRBV11-3 and TRBJ2-5; possibly TRBD1 for D (5 bases). This CDR3 is 13 amino acids long. CDR1 is SGHNT, CDR2 YENEEA, per germline. V lost 3 bases and J lost 4, with 9 bases in between. The CDR3 DNA follows: TGTGCCAGCAGCTTTACAGGTGGAGAGACCCAGTACTTC. Its protein product is CASSFTGGETQYF.

The J gene is TRBJ1-5, the V gene TRBV6-6; the D is unclear. The germline V gene encodes CDR1 MNHNY and CDR2 SVGAGI (reference sequence). The CDR3 extends over 13 amino acids. V gave up 6 bases and J gave up 6 bases, with 12 bases separating them. CDR3 in DNA: TGTGCCAGCAGGCTCGGGGAGGGTCAGCCCCAGCATTTT. It translates to CASRLGEGQPQHF.

J is TRBJ1-6 and V is TRBV10-2; TRBD1 might be the D (6 bases). CDR1 is WSHSY, CDR2 SAAADI, per germline. The CDR3 totals 17 residues. V was shortened by 4 bases and J by 10 bases, with 23 bases between the two germline ends. The CDR3 DNA reads TGCGCCAGCAGTGTATCTTTGATTACAGGGCGGGCGTCACCCCTCCACTTT. Translated, it gives CASSVSLITGRASPLHF.

V gene TRBV18 combines with J gene TRBJ1-5; tentatively, D is TRBD1 (5 bases). Germline assignment: CDR1 KGHSH and CDR2 LQKENI. The CDR3 extends over 14 amino acids. The V end lost 7 bases, the J end lost 4 bases, and 14 bases lay between the germline ends. The CDR3 coding sequence is TGTGCCAGCTTTCCAGGGAGGGGAAATCAGCCCCAGCATTTT. This encodes CASFPGRGNQPQHF.

This sequence joins TRBV5-4 and TRBJ2-1, with D possibly being TRBD1 (5 bases). Germline V gives CDR1 SGHNT, CDR2 YYREEE (reference sequence). The CDR3 loop spans 15 amino acids. Trimming removed 1 base at V and 1 base at J, with 9 bases between. CDR3 in amino acids: CASSLPTASYNEQFF. As DNA, the CDR3 is TGTGCCAGCAGCTTGCCGACAGCATCCTACAATGAGCAGTTCTTC.

V is TRBV10-3 and J is TRBJ2-7, with 7 positions matching TRBD1. From germline, CDR1 is ENHRY and CDR2 SYGVKD. V was clipped by 4 bases and J by 2 bases; unmatched bases: 11. CDR3 size: 16 residues. The CDR3, as DNA: TGTGCCATCAGTGGGGGTGTCCAGGGGGACCCCTACGAGCAGTACTTC. Its protein product is CAISGGVQGDPYEQYF.